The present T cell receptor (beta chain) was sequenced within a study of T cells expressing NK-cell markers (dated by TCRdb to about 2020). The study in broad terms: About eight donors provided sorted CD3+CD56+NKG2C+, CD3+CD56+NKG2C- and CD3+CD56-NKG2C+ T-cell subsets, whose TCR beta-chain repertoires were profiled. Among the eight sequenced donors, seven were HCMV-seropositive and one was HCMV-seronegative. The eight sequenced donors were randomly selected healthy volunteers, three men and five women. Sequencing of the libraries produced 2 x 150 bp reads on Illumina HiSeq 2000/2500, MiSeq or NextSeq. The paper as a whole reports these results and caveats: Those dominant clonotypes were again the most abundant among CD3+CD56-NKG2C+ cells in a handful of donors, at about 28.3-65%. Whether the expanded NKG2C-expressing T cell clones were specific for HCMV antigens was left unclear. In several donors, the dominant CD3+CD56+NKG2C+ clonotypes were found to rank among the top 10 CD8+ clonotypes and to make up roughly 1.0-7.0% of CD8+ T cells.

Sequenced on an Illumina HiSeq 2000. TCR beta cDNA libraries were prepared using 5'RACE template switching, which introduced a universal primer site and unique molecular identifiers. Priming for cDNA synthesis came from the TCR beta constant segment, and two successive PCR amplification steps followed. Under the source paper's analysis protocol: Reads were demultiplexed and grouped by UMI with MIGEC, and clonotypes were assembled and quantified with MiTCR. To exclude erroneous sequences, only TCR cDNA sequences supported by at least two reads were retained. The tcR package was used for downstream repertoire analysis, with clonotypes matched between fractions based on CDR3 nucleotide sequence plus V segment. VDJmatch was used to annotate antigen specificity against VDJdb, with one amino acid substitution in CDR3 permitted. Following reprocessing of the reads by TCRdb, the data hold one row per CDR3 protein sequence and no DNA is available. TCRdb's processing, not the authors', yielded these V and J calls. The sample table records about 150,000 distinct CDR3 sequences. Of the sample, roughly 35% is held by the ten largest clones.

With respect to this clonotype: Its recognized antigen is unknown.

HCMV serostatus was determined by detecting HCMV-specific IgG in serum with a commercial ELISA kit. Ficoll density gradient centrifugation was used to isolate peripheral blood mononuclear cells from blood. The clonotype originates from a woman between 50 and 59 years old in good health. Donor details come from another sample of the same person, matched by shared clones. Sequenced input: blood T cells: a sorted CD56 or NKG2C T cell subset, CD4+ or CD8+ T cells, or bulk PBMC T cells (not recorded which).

The CDR3 region: CSAPRGDYNEQFF. This receptor chain uses TRBV20-1 and TRBJ2-1; the TRBD1 assignment by TCRdb is unverifiable without DNA. Its CDR3 holds 13 amino acids, cysteine through phenylalanine. A DNA sequence was not provided. Taken from the germline V gene (reference sequence), the CDR1 and CDR2 loops are DFQATT and SNEGSKA.